What follows are 10 T cell receptor beta chains derived from one specimen sequenced in a study of T cells in women clearing cervical HPV infection. Here immunoSEQ multiplex PCR was the method, and the copy in TCRdb shows in-frame clones only, minus some. The listing records 20,000 to 25,000 clones. Material: blood buffy coat. These receptors all come from a woman between 18 and 70 years old with a cervical HPV16 infection that either progressed to CIN3+ or cleared (not recorded which).

As concerns this clone: The read ends 3 residues shy of where the CDR3 ends; the end is completed using the germline J gene. The chain recombines TRBV7-9 with TRBJ1-2, with 10 nucleotides matching TRBD1. The CDR3 runs 15 residues. Germline V gene sequence: CDR1 SEHNR, CDR2 FQNEAQ (reference sequence). CDR3 bases read: TGTGCCAGCAGCTTAGGACAGGGGGCAATGGGAGAC. Translated: CASSLGQGAMGD. The full CDR3 sequence reads CASSLGQGAMGDYTF.

A word on this clone: Coverage ceases 3 residues before the CDR3 finishes, and the germline J gene fills in the end. The chain combines TRBV30 with TRBJ2-5; 14 nucleotides agree with TRBD2. Trimming took 0 bases from V and 4 from J; bases not matched to a gene: 1. The CDR3 spans 15 residues. Germline-derived CDR1 and CDR2 are GTSNPN and SVGIG (reference sequence). The CDR3 loop is CAWSVGLAGGETQYF. The CDR3 DNA, read in part, is TGTGCCTGGAGTGTCGGACTAGCGGGAGGAGAGACC. The full variable domain, rest sourced from reference TRBV30 and TRBJ2-5, is SQTIHQWPATLVQPVGSPLSLECTVEGTSNPNLYWYRQAAGRGLQLLFYSVGIGQISSEVPQNLSASRPQDRQFILSSKKLLLSDSGFYLCAWSVGLAGGETQYFGPGTRLLVL.

For this clone: The read halts 3 residues ahead of the CDR3 end, with the missing end drawn from the germline J gene. V usage is TRBV5-1 and J usage is TRBJ2-6; the D gene is possibly TRBD2 (6 bases). CDR1 is SGHRS, CDR2 YFSETQ, per germline. The ends were cut back, 9 bases at V and 0 bases at J, with 10 bases in the middle. CDR3 length: 14 amino acids. The CDR3 loop is CATGGGSGANVLTF. The CDR3 bases that were read are TGCGCCACCGGGGGAGGCTCTGGGGCCAACGTC.

In regard to this clone: The CDR3 end falls 3 residues outside the read, so it is completed with the germline J gene. The chain uses TRBV10-2 and TRBJ2-7, with 9 positions matching TRBD1. The germline CDR1 and CDR2 sequences are WSHSY and SAAADI. The J segment lost 2 bases and the V segment lost 0 bases, leaving 8 bases of the junction unmatched. The CDR3 length is 17 residues. CDR3 sequence: CASSESDSGTGTYEQYF. Incomplete CDR3 DNA: TGCGCCAGCAGTGAGTCGGATTCCGGGACAGGGACCTACGAG.

With respect to this clone: The CDR3 end lies 3 residues beyond the end of the read and is filled in from the germline J gene. The V and J genes are TRBV5-1 and TRBJ2-2; 9 bases agree with TRBD1. The V and J ends lost 3 bases and 7 bases, in that order; junction bases with no gene match: 4. The CDR3 consists of 14 residues. Germline CDR1 is SGHRS and CDR2 is YFSETQ. The CDR3 here is CASSWDRADGELFF. The sequenced CDR3 bases are TGCGCCAGCAGCTGGGACAGGGCGGACGGGGAG.

In regard to this clone: The read is 3 residues too short to cover the CDR3 end, so that end is filled in from the germline J gene. V and J are TRBV2 and TRBJ2-1; D remains ambiguous. The ends were cut back, 6 bases at V and 4 bases at J, with 10 bases in the middle. This CDR3 has 13 amino acids. Germline V gene lookup returns CDR1 SNHLY and CDR2 FYNNEI. The sequenced part of the CDR3 DNA is TGTGCCAGCAGACTCGACTCATACAATGAG. It is translated as CASRLDSYNE. From start to end, the CDR3 is CASRLDSYNEQFF. The full variable domain, its missing parts supplied by reference TRBV2 and TRBJ2-1, is EPEVTQTPSHQVTQMGQEVILRCVPISNHLYFYWYRQILGQKVEFLVSFYNNEISEKSEIFDDQFSVERPDGSNFTLKIRSTKLEDSAMYFCASRLDSYNEQFFGPGTRLTVL.

As concerns this clone: From the germline J gene comes the end of the CDR3, since the read stops 3 residues before it. The chain combines TRBV11-2 with TRBJ1-1; TRBD1 matches 8 bases. The V and J ends lost 5 bases and 7 bases, in that order; junction bases with no gene match: 9. The CDR3 has 14 amino acids. In germline, CDR1 is SGHAT, CDR2 FQNNGV. CDR3 loop: CASSPDRESGEAFF. The DNA read from the CDR3 is TGTGCCAGCAGCCCGGACAGGGAATCAGGTGAA.

Of note for this clone: The read finishes 3 residues shy of the CDR3 end, and the germline J gene is used to complete it. Other DNA sequences within the sample encode an identical CDR3. This chain links TRBV20-1 with TRBJ1-3, with 10 bases lining up with TRBD1. The CDR3 runs to 15 residues. Germline CDR1 reads DFQATT; CDR2 reads SNEGSKA (reference sequence). V shed 2 bases and J 2 bases; nucleotides not matched to a gene: 3. The DNA read from the CDR3 is TGCAGTGCTAGAACCGGGACAGGGGCTGGAAACACC. It translates to CSARTGTGAGNT. In full, the CDR3 is CSARTGTGAGNTIYF.

Concerning this clone: Read data end 3 residues before the CDR3 end; the end is taken from the germline J gene. V usage is TRBV20-1 and J usage is TRBJ2-1, with 9 bases matching TRBD2. Germline CDR1 and CDR2: DFQATT and SNEGSKA (reference sequence). The CDR3 has 16 amino acids. Trimming at V came to 3 bases and at J to 9 bases, leaving 15 bases not matched to a gene. CDR3 bases read: TGCAGTGCTAGTCTTACCGGGACTAGCACGGTTGGTGAG. Encoded protein: CSASLTGTSTVGE. The CDR3, in full, reads CSASLTGTSTVGEQFF.

As concerns this clone: With the read ending 3 residues before the CDR3 end, the germline J gene is used to fill in that end. The chain is built from TRBV7-6 and TRBJ2-1; D is possibly TRBD2 (6 bases). The V and J ends lost 5 bases and 5 bases respectively, with 10 bases between them. Germline V lookup: CDR1 SGHVS, CDR2 FNYEAQ. The CDR3 has 13 amino acids. Incomplete CDR3 DNA: TGTGCCAGCAGCGCGGGGAATAACAATGAG. Its protein is CASSAGNNNE. From start to end, the CDR3 is CASSAGNNNEQFF.